Each of the 18 T cell receptor beta chains below was sequenced from the same sample in a study of shared clonotypes between healthy human individuals. Positive CCR7 selection of CD45RO-negative cells yielded the naive CD8 cells, and terminally differentiated effector memory CD45RA+ cells were excluded. Some clones are missing from TCRdb's copy, which holds only in-frame ones; the method was immunoSEQ multiplex PCR. Seen here are approximately 810,000 clones, 85% to 95% observed once, and the top ten hold about 24%. Sequenced input: naive CD8+ T cells sorted from blood. The source is a man between 25 and 39 years old in good health.

This clone was detected a few times. This sequence joins TRBV9 and TRBJ2-7; possible D gene TRBD2, 5 bases. The CDR3 sequence is 13 residues long. CDR1 and CDR2 from the germline V gene are SGDLS and YYNGEE. Trimming stripped 0 bases from V and 6 bases from J, with 10 bases between. The CDR3 DNA follows: TGTGCCAGCAGCGTAGTCGGAGGTCCCGAGCAGTACTTC. Its translation: CASSVVGGPEQYF. Using reference TRBV9 and TRBJ2-7 for the parts outside the CDR3, the full variable domain is DSGVTQTPKHLITATGQRVTLRCSPRSGDLSVYWYQQSLDQGLQFLIQYYNGEERAKGNILERFSAQQFPDLHSELNLSSLELGDSALYFCASSVVGGPEQYFGPGTRLTVT.

The chain joins TRBV27 to TRBJ2-3; D is unclear. The CDR3 has 16 residues. The germline V and J ends were trimmed by 5 bases and 1 base, with 16 bases remaining between them. Germline CDR1 MNHEY, CDR2 SMNVEV (reference sequence). The CDR3 sequence: CASSPLARLRTDTQYF. CDR3 DNA: TGTGCCAGCAGTCCCCTCGCGAGACTTCGCACAGATACGCAGTATTTT.

The sample holds one count of this clone. The chain is built from TRBV28 and TRBJ2-7; TRBD1 agrees at 9 bases. V lost 4 bases, J lost 2 bases, and 9 bases stayed unmatched. Germline-derived CDR1 and CDR2 are MDHEN and SYDVKM. The CDR3 extends over 16 amino acids. CDR3 sequence: CASSSFNRGLPYEQYF. The CDR3 coding sequence is TGTGCCAGCAGTTCTTTTAACAGGGGGCTCCCCTACGAGCAGTACTTC.

The V call is TRBV18, the J call TRBJ2-5, with TRBD1 as a possible D gene (5 bases). The V end lost 8 bases, the J end lost 0 bases, and 13 bases lay between the germline ends. There are 14 residues in the CDR3. The germline gives CDR1 KGHSH, CDR2 LQKENI. CDR3: CASQGGENQETQYF. The CDR3 DNA reads TGTGCCAGCCAGGGTGGGGAAAACCAAGAGACCCAGTACTTC.

This clone appeared a few times. The rearrangement uses TRBV9 and TRBJ2-1; D remains ambiguous. From germline, CDR1 is SGDLS and CDR2 YYNGEE. V gave up 4 bases and J gave up 8 bases, with 13 bases separating them. The CDR3 is made up of 13 amino acids. CDR3 in amino acids: CASSSFSGDEQFF. CDR3 coding DNA: TGTGCCAGCAGCTCATTTAGTGGGGATGAGCAGTTCTTC.

In its sample, this clone was seen once. This chain joins TRBV6-1 and TRBJ1-5; D is unresolved. Trimming removed 4 bases at V and 4 bases at J, with 8 bases between. Germline CDR1 is MNHNS and CDR2 is SASEGT. This CDR3 spans 13 amino acids. For the CDR3, the DNA is TGTGCCAGCAGTGCAGAGCATAATCAGCCCCAGCATTTT. This gives the protein CASSAEHNQPQHF.

The V and J genes are TRBV15 and TRBJ1-2; no reliable D call. Germline V CDR1 and CDR2: LNHNV, YYDKDF (reference sequence). Trimming left V 0 bases short and J 0 bases short, with 11 bases between. This CDR3 contains 16 residues. The CDR3 is CATSRDRAVANYGYTF. CDR3 nucleotide sequence: TGTGCCACCAGCAGAGATAGGGCCGTTGCTAACTATGGCTACACCTTC.

This chain joins TRBV7-9 and TRBJ2-2; the D gene is possibly TRBD2 (6 bases). The CDR3 has 14 amino acids. Trimming pared 5 bases from V and 4 bases from J, leaving 11 bases between. Per the germline V gene, CDR1 is SEHNR and CDR2 is FQNEAQ (reference sequence). CDR3 amino acids: CASSGGVVTGELFF. CDR3 sequence (DNA): TGTGCCAGCAGCGGAGGGGTAGTCACCGGGGAGCTGTTTTTT.

The chain joins TRBV27 to TRBJ1-5; D is unclear. V shed 6 bases and J shed 4 bases, with 13 bases lying between them. CDR1 and CDR2 from the germline V gene are MNHEY and SMNVEV (reference sequence). This CDR3 contains 14 residues. CDR3 nucleotide sequence: TGTGCCAGCAGCCCTACCCTTCCTAATCAGCCCCAGCATTTT. Protein product: CASSPTLPNQPQHF.

J is TRBJ2-4 and V is TRBV27; a possible D gene is TRBD2 (5 bases). Germline V gives CDR1 MNHEY, CDR2 SMNVEV (reference sequence). This CDR3 is built from 16 residues. Trimming cost V 5 bases and J 0 bases, with 14 bases left between them. CDR3 bases: TGTGCCAGCAGTCCCCGTCTGGCGGGAGCCAAAAACATTCAGTACTTC. Amino acid sequence: CASSPRLAGAKNIQYF.

The rearrangement links TRBV2 to TRBJ2-1, with a tentative D call TRBD2 (6 bases). This CDR3 has 15 residues. V shed 7 bases and J shed 8 bases, with 21 bases lying between them. Germline V gene data show CDR1 as SNHLY and CDR2 as FYNNEI. CDR3 in DNA: TGTGCCAGCAAGCACCAAGAAGGGACTTCCCATGAGCAGTTCTTC. Translated, it gives CASKHQEGTSHEQFF.

The V and J genes are TRBV9 and TRBJ1-4; 7 bases are a match to TRBD1. The CDR3 loop spans 15 amino acids. Trimming cost V 4 bases and J 8 bases; bases outside gene matches: 11. The V gene's germline CDR1 is SGDLS and CDR2 YYNGEE. This CDR3 reads CASSPTDRPREKLFF. The CDR3 DNA is TGTGCCAGCAGCCCGACGGACAGGCCTCGGGAAAAACTGTTTTTT.

As for this clone: Other nucleotide sequences from this sample produce the same CDR3. This CDR3 reads CASSPLGGSYEQYF. CDR3 coding DNA: TGTGCCAGCAGCCCCCTGGGTGGCTCCTACGAGCAGTACTTC. The genes are TRBV28 and TRBJ2-7; D gene uncertain. There are 14 residues in the CDR3. Germline V gene data show CDR1 as MDHEN and CDR2 as SYDVKM. The germline V and J ends were trimmed by 6 bases and 0 bases, with 12 bases remaining between them. Drawing the rest from reference TRBV28 and TRBJ2-7, the complete variable domain is DVKVTQSSRYLVKRTGEKVFLECVQDMDHENMFWYRQDPGLGLRLIYFSYDVKMKEKGDIPEGYSVSREKKERFSLILESASTNQTSMYLCASSPLGGSYEQYFGPGTRLTVT.

J is TRBJ1-2 and V is TRBV6-5; TRBD1 aligns across 9 bases. The CDR3 runs 14 residues. V dropped 4 bases and J dropped 8; count of bases not matched to a gene: 8. In germline, CDR1 is MNHEY, CDR2 SVGAGI. The DNA of the CDR3 is TGTGCCAGCAGTTCGGGGGACAGGGAGAGAGGCTACACCTTC. Its protein is CASSSGDRERGYTF.

This clone was detected once. This chain links TRBV27 with TRBJ2-3, with D perhaps matching TRBD2 (6 bases). V was pared by 11 bases and J by 5 bases, with 20 bases between. This CDR3 has 14 residues. Germline V CDR1 and CDR2: MNHEY, SMNVEV (reference sequence). As DNA, the CDR3 is TGTGCCGCAGCGGAGGAGGGAGCGGTAGATACGCAGTATTTT. It yields the protein CAAAEEGAVDTQYF.

The J gene is TRBJ1-4, the V gene TRBV7-9, with a weak D call TRBD1 (6 bases). CDR3 size: 13 residues. CDR1 and CDR2 (germline): SEHNR, FQNEAQ (reference sequence). Trimming removed 6 bases from V and 5 bases from J, with 10 bases in between. The CDR3 protein is CASSTTGNEKLFF. DNA for the CDR3: TGTGCCAGCAGTACGACAGGAAATGAAAAACTGTTTTTT.

The gene calls are TRBV6-1 and TRBJ1-5; 7 bases map to TRBD1. Germline V CDR1 and CDR2: MNHNS, SASEGT. This CDR3 spans 15 amino acids. J was trimmed by 2 bases and V by 6 bases; bases with no gene match: 7. The CDR3 reads CASSPQGRGNQPQHF. CDR3 DNA: TGTGCCAGCAGCCCACAGGGGCGCGGCAATCAGCCCCAGCATTTT.

The chain joins TRBV28 to TRBJ2-1; D is uncertain. V dropped 5 bases and J dropped 0 bases, with 5 bases sitting between them. There are 13 residues in the CDR3. The V gene's germline CDR1 is MDHEN and CDR2 SYDVKM. In DNA, the CDR3 is TGTGCCAGCAGTAGGAGCTCCTACAATGAGCAGTTCTTC. Protein product: CASSRSSYNEQFF.